There are a few counts of the clone carrying this T cell receptor beta chain. This entry comes from a study of blood T cell repertoires in COVID-19. The junction had 13 bases not matched to a gene; V was cut back by 6 bases and J by 8 bases. The length of the CDR3 is 15 residues. Germline V lookup: CDR1 SGHVS, CDR2 FNYEAQ. Produced via immunoSEQ multiplex PCR; TCRdb's table is partial and in-frame only. The top ten hold over 3% of the sample, which has fewer than 120,000 clones, 88% seen once. This TCR derives from a woman aged 45 to 65 with acute or convalescent COVID-19. The sequenced sample was peripheral blood. The genes are TRBV7-6 and TRBJ2-1; TRBD2 aligns across 7 bases. CDR3 bases: TGTGCCAGCAGATCCGGGGCGGCGGGGGTGGATGAGCAGTTCTTC. Protein sequence: CASRSGAAGVDEQFF.